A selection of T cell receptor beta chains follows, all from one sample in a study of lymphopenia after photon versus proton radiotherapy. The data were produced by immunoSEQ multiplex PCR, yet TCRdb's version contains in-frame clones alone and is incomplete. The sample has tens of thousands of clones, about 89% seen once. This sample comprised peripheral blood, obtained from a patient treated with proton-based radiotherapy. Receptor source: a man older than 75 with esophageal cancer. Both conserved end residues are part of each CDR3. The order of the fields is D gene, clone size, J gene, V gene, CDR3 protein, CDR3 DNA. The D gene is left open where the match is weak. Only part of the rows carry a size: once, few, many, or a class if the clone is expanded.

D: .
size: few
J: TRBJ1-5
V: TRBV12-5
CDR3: CASGPSRGNQPQHF
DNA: TGTGCTAGTGGTCCCTCTAGGGGCAATCAGCCCCAGCATTTT

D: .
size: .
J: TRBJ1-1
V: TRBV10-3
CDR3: CAISESNSGRGGEAFF
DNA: TGTGCCATCAGTGAGTCGAACTCAGGGAGGGGGGGAGAAGCTTTCTTT

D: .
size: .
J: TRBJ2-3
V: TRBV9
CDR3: CASSADPSSTDTQYF
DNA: TGTGCCAGCAGCGCGGACCCTTCTAGCACAGATACGCAGTATTTT

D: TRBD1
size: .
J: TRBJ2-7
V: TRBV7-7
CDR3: CASSLGQGANYEQYF
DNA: TGTGCCAGCAGCTTAGGACAGGGGGCCAACTACGAGCAGTACTTC

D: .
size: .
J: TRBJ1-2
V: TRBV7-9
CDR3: CASSLAVPIYGYTF
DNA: TGTGCCAGCAGCTTAGCGGTTCCGATATATGGCTACACCTTC

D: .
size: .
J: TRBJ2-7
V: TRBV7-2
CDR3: CASSFAPSTFYEQYF
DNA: TGTGCCAGCAGCTTCGCCCCCTCCACCTTCTACGAGCAGTACTTC

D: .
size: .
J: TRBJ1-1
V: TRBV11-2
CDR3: CASSPSHTEAFF
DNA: TGTGCCAGCAGCCCCTCCCACACTGAAGCTTTCTTT

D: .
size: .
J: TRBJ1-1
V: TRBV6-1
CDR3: CASSAQVNTEAFF
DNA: TGTGCCAGCAGTGCCCAGGTGAACACTGAAGCTTTCTTT

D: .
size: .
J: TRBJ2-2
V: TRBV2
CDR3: CASSEGGGELFF
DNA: TGTGCCAGCAGTGAAGGAGGCGGGGAGCTGTTTTTT

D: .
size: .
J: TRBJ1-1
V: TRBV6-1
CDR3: CASSEPDGYTEAFF
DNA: TGTGCCAGCAGTGAACCGGACGGATACACTGAAGCTTTCTTT

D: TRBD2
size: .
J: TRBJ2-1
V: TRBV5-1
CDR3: CASSPGGVNEQFF
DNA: TGCGCCAGCAGCCCTGGGGGGGTCAATGAGCAGTTCTTC

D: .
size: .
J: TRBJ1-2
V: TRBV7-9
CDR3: CASSRGQVYGYTF
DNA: TGTGCCAGCAGCCGGGGACAAGTCTATGGCTACACCTTC

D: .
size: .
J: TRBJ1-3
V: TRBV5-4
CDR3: CASSPALSGNTIYF
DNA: TGTGCCAGCAGCCCGGCCCTCTCTGGAAACACCATATATTTT

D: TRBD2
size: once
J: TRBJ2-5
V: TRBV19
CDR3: CASSTTSGGAGETQYF
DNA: TGTGCCAGTAGTACGACTAGCGGGGGGGCCGGGGAGACCCAGTACTTC

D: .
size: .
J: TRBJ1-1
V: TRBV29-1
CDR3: CSVDHPLNTEAFF
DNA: TGCAGCGTTGACCACCCCCTGAACACTGAAGCTTTCTTT

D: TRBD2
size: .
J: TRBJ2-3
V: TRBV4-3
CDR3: CASSQETAGGADTQYF
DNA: TGCGCCAGCAGCCAAGAAACGGCGGGAGGAGCGGATACGCAGTATTTT